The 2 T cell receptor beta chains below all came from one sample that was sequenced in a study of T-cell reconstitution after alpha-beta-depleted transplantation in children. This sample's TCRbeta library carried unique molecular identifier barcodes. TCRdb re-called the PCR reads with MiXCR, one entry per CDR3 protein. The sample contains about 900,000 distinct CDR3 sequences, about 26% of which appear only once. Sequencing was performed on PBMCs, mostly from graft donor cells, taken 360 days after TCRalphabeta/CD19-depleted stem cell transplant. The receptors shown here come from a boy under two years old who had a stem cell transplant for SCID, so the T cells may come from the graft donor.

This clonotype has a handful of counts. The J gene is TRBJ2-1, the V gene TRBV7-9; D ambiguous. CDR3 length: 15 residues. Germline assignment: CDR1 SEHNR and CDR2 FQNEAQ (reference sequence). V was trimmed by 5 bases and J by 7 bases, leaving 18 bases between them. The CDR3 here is CASSQAPFFGNEQFF. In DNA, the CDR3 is TGTGCCAGCAGCCAGGCACCCTTCTTTGGGAATGAGCAGTTCTTC.

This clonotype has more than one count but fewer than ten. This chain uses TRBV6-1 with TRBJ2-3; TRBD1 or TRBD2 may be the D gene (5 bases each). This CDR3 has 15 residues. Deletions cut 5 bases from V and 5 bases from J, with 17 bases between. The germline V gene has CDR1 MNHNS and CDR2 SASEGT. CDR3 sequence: CASSLGTPVGDTQYF. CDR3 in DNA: TGTGCCAGCAGTCTCGGGACCCCGGTGGGAGATACGCAGTATTTT.